The 27 T cell receptor beta chains below were found in one sample sequenced in a study of glioma-infiltrating T cells after dendritic cell vaccination. Produced via immunoSEQ multiplex PCR; TCRdb's table is partial and in-frame only. The data show approximately 85,000 clones, 85% seen once. As for time point: after dendritic cell vaccination, including at tumor progression/relapse. Sequenced material: blood, taken after dendritic cell vaccination. The receptors stem from a human donor with glioblastoma.

The chain is built from TRBV28 and TRBJ2-7; 14 bases are a match to TRBD2. CDR3 length: 15 residues. Trimming at V came to 5 bases and at J to 7 bases, leaving 7 bases not matched to a gene. Germline loops: CDR1 MDHEN, CDR2 SYDVKM. Here the CDR3 reads CASSTGTSGSGEQYF. CDR3 DNA sequence: TGTGCCAGCAGTACCGGGACTAGCGGGAGTGGTGAGCAGTACTTC.

This chain connects TRBV29-1 to TRBJ2-1; D is undetermined. There are 15 residues in the CDR3. V lost 1 base, J lost 0 bases, and 10 bases lay in between. Germline lookup yields CDR1 SQVTM and CDR2 ANQGSEA. The CDR3 DNA reads TGCAGCGTTGAAGGCTCTCTTAGCTCCTACAATGAGCAGTTCTTC. Its translation is CSVEGSLSSYNEQFF.

The chain employs TRBV4-1 and TRBJ2-1, with 13 bases matching TRBD2. The CDR3 contains 20 residues. The trim removed 0 bases at V and 4 bases at J, leaving 12 bases unmatched. The germline gives CDR1 MGHRA, CDR2 YSYEKL. The CDR3 sequence: CASSQEVPGLAGPTYNEQFF. The CDR3 bases are TGCGCCAGCAGCCAAGAAGTGCCGGGACTAGCGGGACCTACTTACAATGAGCAGTTCTTC.

This clone was counted a few times. CDR3 nucleotide sequence: TGTGCCTGGAGTGTGGGAGCCGAGCAGTACTTC. It encodes CAWSVGAEQYF. This sequence joins TRBV30 and TRBJ2-7; the D gene is possibly TRBD2 (5 bases). The ends were cut back, 0 bases at V and 6 bases at J, with 6 bases in the middle. The germline V gene has CDR1 GTSNPN and CDR2 SVGIG (reference sequence). The CDR3 has 11 residues.

The chain couples TRBV30 to TRBJ2-7, with 8 bases identical to TRBD2. V lost 2 bases to trimming and J lost 1 base; unmatched junction nucleotides: 1. This CDR3 contains 13 residues. CDR1 is GTSNPN, CDR2 SVGIG, per germline (reference sequence). The CDR3 sequence: CAWSLAGSYEQYF. The CDR3 nucleotides are TGTGCCTGGAGTTTAGCGGGGTCCTACGAGCAGTACTTC.

This clone was detected a few times. The V call is TRBV9, the J call TRBJ2-3; 12 nucleotides agree with TRBD1. Germline CDR1 and CDR2: SGDLS and YYNGEE. V trimming: 4 bases; J trimming: 6 bases; junction bases outside the gene matches: 9. The CDR3 loop spans 16 amino acids. The CDR3 DNA is TGTGCCAGCAGCTCCACCGGGACAGGGGGCGACGATACGCAGTATTTT. It yields the protein CASSSTGTGGDDTQYF.

V usage is TRBV15 and J usage is TRBJ1-1; D not certain. The CDR3 length is 16 residues. Between the trimmed V and J ends, which lost 0 bases and 4 bases, there was a span of 15 bases. Germline assignment: CDR1 LNHNV and CDR2 YYDKDF (reference sequence). CDR3 sequence reads: CATSRDLPGGSTEAFF. As DNA, the CDR3 is TGTGCCACCAGCAGAGATCTCCCGGGTGGTAGCACTGAAGCTTTCTTT.

The sample holds one count of this clone. The V and J genes are TRBV19 and TRBJ2-3, with D uncertain. This CDR3 has 14 amino acids. Trimming left V 5 bases short and J 2 bases short, with 11 bases between. Per germline, CDR1 LNHDA and CDR2 SQIVND (reference sequence). CDR3 region: CASSSQHHTDTQYF. The CDR3 region has the DNA TGTGCCAGTAGTTCTCAACACCACACAGATACGCAGTATTTT.

In its sample, this clone was seen once. The CDR3, as DNA: TGTGCCAGCAACCCCCGCGGGAGGTCTATCTACGAGCAGTACTTC. Its protein product is CASNPRGRSIYEQYF. The chain is built from TRBV6-6 and TRBJ2-7, with 8 nucleotides matching TRBD2. CDR1 and CDR2 (germline): MNHNY, SVGAGI (reference sequence). This CDR3 has 15 residues. The junction had 11 bases not matched to a gene; V was cut back by 7 bases and J by 3 bases.

The chain recombines TRBV6-6 with TRBJ2-7, with D tentatively TRBD2 (7 bases). Per germline, CDR1 MNHNY and CDR2 SVGAGI (reference sequence). Trimming cost V 5 bases and J 0 bases, with 17 bases left between them. This CDR3 contains 16 residues. CDR3 coding DNA: TGTGCCAGCAGTGCCCAGGGGCGGGGGTTCTCCTACGAGCAGTACTTC. This encodes CASSAQGRGFSYEQYF.

The chain couples TRBV27 to TRBJ2-5; 9 bases are shared with TRBD2. The CDR3 totals 14 residues. Looked up from germline, CDR1 is MNHEY and CDR2 is SMNVEV (reference sequence). V shed 6 bases, J shed 1 base, and the junction held 3 bases outside the gene matches. The CDR3 sequence is CASRETSGQETQYF. In nucleotides, the CDR3 is TGTGCCAGCAGAGAGACTAGCGGCCAAGAGACCCAGTACTTC.

A single count supports this clone. J is TRBJ2-2 and V is TRBV5-1, with 8 bases that match TRBD1. Germline values: CDR1 SGHRS, CDR2 YFSETQ. The CDR3 runs to 17 residues. The V gene end was trimmed by 4 bases and the J gene end by 0 bases; junction bases not matched to a gene: 8. CDR3 coding DNA: TGCGCCAGCAGCGGCCAGGGGGCAGGGGCGAACACCGGGGAGCTGTTTTTT. Amino acid sequence: CASSGQGAGANTGELFF.

J is TRBJ1-5 and V is TRBV7-8, with 10 bases aligning to TRBD1. With V trimmed by 5 bases and J by 6 bases, 7 bases remained unmatched. CDR3 length: 15 amino acids. Germline-derived CDR1 and CDR2 are SGHVS and FQNEAQ. DNA of the CDR3: TGTGCCAGCAGCGATAGACAGGGGGCGGTTCAGCCCCAGCATTTT. It is translated as CASSDRQGAVQPQHF. Filled out from reference TRBV7-8 and TRBJ1-5, the complete variable domain reads GAGVSQSPRYKVAKRGQDVALRCDPISGHVSLFWYQQALGQGPEFLTYFQNEAQLDKSGLPSDRFFAERPEGSVSTLKIQRTQQEDSAVYLCASSDRQGAVQPQHFGDGTRLSIL.

The chain joins TRBV21-1 to TRBJ2-1; the table's D call, TRBD2, was not checked against the DNA. TRBV21-1 is listed as a pseudogene. This CDR3 region has 16 residues. CDR3 in amino acids: CASSKIAGTSINEQFF. In DNA form, the CDR3 reads TGTGCCAGCAGCAAAATAGCCGGGACTAGTATCAATGAGCAGTTCTTC.

This sequence joins TRBV9 and TRBJ2-7; D gene uncertain. Germline V gene data show CDR1 as SGDLS and CDR2 as YYNGEE. V shed 2 bases and J shed 2 bases, with 11 bases lying between them. The length of the CDR3 is 14 residues. The DNA of the CDR3 is TGTGCCAGCAGCGTTTTCGCAGAAACCTACGAGCAGTACTTC. It encodes CASSVFAETYEQYF.

The CDR3 DNA reads as TGTGCCAGCAGTTACTTAGGGGCAAGGGTCACGTACGAGCAGTACTTC. It translates to CASSYLGARVTYEQYF. The V call is TRBV6-6, the J call TRBJ2-7, with D possibly TRBD1 on 5 matching bases. The CDR3 has 16 amino acids. V lost 1 base to trimming and J lost 4 bases, with 17 bases between them. Germline V gene lookup returns CDR1 MNHNY and CDR2 SVGAGI (reference sequence).

CDR3 in amino acids: CASSLDWEDEQFF. The CDR3 DNA reads TGTGCCAGCAGCTTAGATTGGGAGGATGAGCAGTTCTTC. The chain combines TRBV7-2 with TRBJ2-1, with D perhaps TRBD2 (6 bases). There are 13 residues in the CDR3. In germline, CDR1 is SGHTA, CDR2 FQGNSA. V lost 1 base, J lost 8 bases, and 9 bases lay in between.

V gene TRBV6-1 combines with J gene TRBJ2-1; 9 bases line up with TRBD2. The germline gives CDR1 MNHNS, CDR2 SASEGT. The CDR3 is 16 residues long. V dropped 2 bases and J dropped 2; count of bases not matched to a gene: 4. CDR3 in amino acids: CASSEFASGTYNEQFF. The CDR3 nucleotides read TGTGCCAGCAGTGAATTTGCTAGCGGGACCTACAATGAGCAGTTCTTC.

The chain links TRBV9 to TRBJ2-6, with D possibly being TRBD2 (6 bases). Trimming pared 5 bases from V and 1 base from J, leaving 13 bases between. Looked up from germline, CDR1 is SGDLS and CDR2 is YYNGEE. CDR3 length equals 16 residues. Written as DNA, the CDR3 is TGTGCCAGCAGTTCCCCCCGGGGGTCTGGGGCCAACGTCCTGACTTTC. This gives the protein CASSSPRGSGANVLTF.

This rearrangement joins TRBV7-9 to TRBJ2-3; 7 nucleotides line up with TRBD1. The germline V gene encodes CDR1 SEHNR and CDR2 FQNEAQ (reference sequence). The CDR3 is 17 residues long. With 1 base clipped from V and 1 base from J, the junction kept 8 bases outside the gene matches. The CDR3 spells CASSLGQGGGGTDTQYF. The CDR3 DNA is TGTGCCAGCAGCTTAGGCCAAGGGGGCGGTGGCACAGATACGCAGTATTTT.

The CDR3 nucleotides are TGTGCCAGCAGTGACTTCAGCGGGGGCGACACCGGGGAGCTGTTTTTT. Its protein product is CASSDFSGGDTGELFF. The V gene is TRBV6-4, the J gene TRBJ2-2; 8 bases fit TRBD2. The germline CDR1 and CDR2 sequences are MRHNA and SNTAGT. The CDR3 contains 16 residues. V gave up 1 base and J gave up 3 bases; unmatched junction bases: 4.

The chain links TRBV19 to TRBJ2-1; D gene uncertain. This CDR3 has 12 amino acids. V lost 9 bases and J 9 bases, leaving 15 bases between the germline ends. Germline CDR1 is LNHDA and CDR2 is SQIVND (reference sequence). The CDR3 spells CASQTLPGEQFF. CDR3 DNA: TGTGCCAGCCAGACTTTGCCGGGTGAGCAGTTCTTC.

The chain couples TRBV6-6 to TRBJ1-2; 9 bases are shared with TRBD1. CDR1 and CDR2 from the germline V gene are MNHNY and SVGAGI (reference sequence). J lost 2 bases, V lost 5 bases, and 6 bases had no gene match. The CDR3 has 15 amino acids. CDR3 sequence: CASSTDRGDNYGYTF. In nucleotides, the CDR3 is TGTGCCAGCAGTACAGACAGGGGGGACAACTATGGCTACACCTTC.

This sequence joins TRBV7-9 and TRBJ2-7; 9 bases match TRBD1. This CDR3 is built from 15 residues. J was trimmed by 6 bases and V by 5 bases; bases with no gene match: 11. Germline V gene data show CDR1 as SEHNR and CDR2 as FQNEAQ (reference sequence). CDR3 DNA: TGTGCCAGCAGCCACCTGGGACAGGGTAATCTCGAGCAGTACTTC. The encoded protein is CASSHLGQGNLEQYF. The full variable domain, rest sourced from reference TRBV7-9 and TRBJ2-7, is DTGVSQNPRHKITKRGQNVTFRCDPISEHNRLYWYRQTLGQGPEFLTYFQNEAQLEKSRLLSDRFSAERPKGSFSTLEIQRTEQGDSAMYLCASSHLGQGNLEQYFGPGTRLTVT.

The table lists this clone with a few counts. This chain connects TRBV4-2 to TRBJ2-2; D ambiguous. Germline lookup yields CDR1 LGHNA and CDR2 YNFKEQ. The germline V and J ends were trimmed by 1 base and 6 bases, with 6 bases remaining between them. CDR3 length: 13 amino acids. The CDR3 spells CASSQARAGELFF. The CDR3 bases are TGTGCCAGCAGCCAAGCTCGGGCCGGGGAGCTGTTTTTT.

This chain uses TRBV15 with TRBJ2-2; possible D gene TRBD1, 5 bases. Germline CDR1 is LNHNV and CDR2 is YYDKDF (reference sequence). Trimming removed 0 bases at V and 4 bases at J, with 12 bases between. This CDR3 contains 16 residues. The CDR3 protein is CATSREQAGPTGELFF. CDR3 in DNA: TGTGCCACCAGCAGAGAGCAGGCAGGGCCCACCGGGGAGCTGTTTTTT.

J is TRBJ2-7 and V is TRBV7-2; D not resolved. This CDR3 has 12 residues. Germline-derived CDR1 and CDR2 are SGHTA and FQGNSA. V lost 5 bases and J 5 bases, leaving 10 bases between the germline ends. CDR3 coding DNA: TGTGCCAGCAGCGCAAGCGTCCACGAGCAGTACTTC. This translates into CASSASVHEQYF.